The T cell receptor (beta chain) described here comes from a study of T-cell memory formation after mild COVID-19. Across the study: Largely, the TCR clusters proved donor specific. Whole-study findings and limits: Some SARS-CoV-2-responding clones were already detected in memory before infection. While clones contracting from day 15 to 85 were balanced between CD4 and CD8, later expanders leaned CD4+.

TCRdb re-analysed the 5' RACE reads in MiXCR, keeping a single row per CDR3 protein. The sample records roughly 580,000 distinct CDR3 sequences, approximately 18% being singletons. Germline CDR1 and CDR2: KGHSH and LQKENI. Trimming removed 8 bases at V and 3 bases at J, with 7 bases between. The CDR3 has 11 amino acids. In its sample, this clonotype was seen many times. Its antigen is unknown. The V and J genes are TRBV18 and TRBJ2-5, with D unresolved. Sequencing was carried out using PBMCs or a T cell subset sorted from them (not recorded which). The receptor comes from an adult woman who had mild COVID-19 (a few samples of this study predate the infection). Cell type and time point are not known. In DNA form, the CDR3 reads TGTGCCAGCAGTCCAAAAGAGACCCAGTACTTC. Amino acid sequence: CASSPKETQYF.